The 3 T cell receptor beta chains given below trace back to one sample, sequenced in a study of regulatory T cells in long-lasting Graves disease. TCR beta libraries were built with iRepertoire HTBI primers and Arm-PCR of CDR3 regions. Each CDR3 protein gets one entry after TCRdb re-called the multiplex PCR reads with MiXCR. The repertoire includes about 610,000 distinct CDR3 sequences, 15% to 20% of them detected once, and about 11% sits in the top ten. Time point defined: newly diagnosed GD, antithyroid drugs for less than 3 months. From PBMCs, RNA was extracted and then used to make the TCR library. The same specimen was also included in a second study, on T cells in Graves' hyperthyroidism and ophthalmopathy.

The material was peripheral blood mononuclear cells (PBMCs), obtained at new diagnosis, from a patient treated with antithyroid drugs. These receptors were collected from a man between 18 and 35 years old with Graves disease.

The genes are TRBV18 and TRBJ2-2; TRBD1 matches at 8 bases. CDR1 and CDR2 (germline): KGHSH, LQKENI. Unmatched junction bases numbered 8, after V lost 0 bases and J lost 5 bases. The CDR3 is 17 residues long. CDR3 sequence (DNA): TGTGCCAGCTCACCACCGTGGACAGGGTTGGGAACCGGGGAGCTGTTTTTT. Amino acids: CASSPPWTGLGTGELFF.

This clonotype was seen at least ten times. The genes are TRBV19 and TRBJ2-7; TRBD2 aligns across 8 bases. The CDR3 totals 15 residues. Germline values: CDR1 LNHDA, CDR2 SQIVND (reference sequence). V lost 4 bases to trimming and J lost 3 bases; unmatched junction nucleotides: 8. Here the CDR3 reads CASSTLYGRDYEQYF. In nucleotides, the CDR3 is TGTGCCAGTAGTACTCTGTACGGGAGGGACTACGAGCAGTACTTC.

This clonotype showed up many times. This chain links TRBV7-9 with TRBJ2-7; D ambiguous. Trimming shortened V by 1 base and J by 4 bases, and 14 bases separated the two germline ends. CDR3 length: 15 amino acids. Per germline, CDR1 SEHNR and CDR2 FQNEAQ (reference sequence). The DNA of the CDR3 is TGTGCCAGCAGCTTAGGCCCCAAGGTCGGGTACGAGCAGTACTTC. This encodes CASSLGPKVGYEQYF.